These T cell receptor beta chains were read from a single sample in a study of blood T cell repertoires in COVID-19. Clones were read by immunoSEQ multiplex PCR, and TCRdb kept only the in-frame ones, dropping some. The repertoire has approximately 250,000 clones, 80% to 90% of them found once; the top ten carry about 0.93%. Specimen: peripheral blood. These receptor sequences come from a man in his forties with acute or convalescent COVID-19. The CDR3 runs from the conserved cysteine through the conserved F or W. The order of the fields is J gene, D gene, V gene, CDR3 protein. A D gene is named only where the DNA matches it firmly.

J: TRBJ2-2
D: NA
V: TRBV24-1
CDR3: CATSPWGRPGELFF

J: TRBJ1-1
D: TRBD1
V: TRBV7-2
CDR3: CASSLARQGITEAFF

J: TRBJ1-2
D: NA
V: TRBV12-3/TRBV12-4
CDR3: CASSRSGYGYTF

J: TRBJ1-5
D: NA
V: TRBV7-2
CDR3: CASSPPGGANNQPQHF

J: TRBJ1-6
D: NA
V: TRBV11-1
CDR3: CASSPGVPSPLHF

J: TRBJ1-5
D: NA
V: TRBV6-5
CDR3: CASRWGVDQPQHF

J: TRBJ1-5
D: NA
V: TRBV5-1
CDR3: CASSLSGKNQPQHF

J: TRBJ2-7
D: NA
V: TRBV5-1
CDR3: CASSSEIGGKRDF

J: TRBJ1-1
D: NA
V: TRBV13
CDR3: CASSLADTEDTEAFF

J: TRBJ1-2
D: NA
V: TRBV27
CDR3: CASSLSWDIYGYTF

J: TRBJ1-1
D: NA
V: TRBV28
CDR3: CASSPLQTGSPEAFF

J: TRBJ1-1
D: TRBD1
V: TRBV4-1
CDR3: CASSQGSGGDTEAFF

J: TRBJ1-1
D: NA
V: TRBV25-1
CDR3: CASSEYGGTEAFF

J: TRBJ1-6
D: NA
V: TRBV12-3/TRBV12-4
CDR3: CASRGSYNSPLHF

J: TRBJ2-1
D: TRBD1
V: TRBV6-5
CDR3: CASTTGDYNEQFF

J: TRBJ1-6
D: NA
V: TRBV7-9
CDR3: CASSLYDLYSPLHF

J: TRBJ2-1
D: TRBD2
V: TRBV14
CDR3: CASSLVGAGGLNEQFF

J: TRBJ2-7
D: TRBD2
V: TRBV6-4
CDR3: CASSPVAGVSYEQYF

J: TRBJ2-5
D: NA
V: TRBV30
CDR3: CAWIDYETQYF

J: TRBJ2-7
D: TRBD1
V: TRBV6-5
CDR3: CASSRPGQGFYEQYF

J: TRBJ1-2
D: NA
V: TRBV18
CDR3: CASSPSYGYYGYTF

J: TRBJ1-2
D: NA
V: TRBV5-4
CDR3: CASSSGRDSILRGYGYTF